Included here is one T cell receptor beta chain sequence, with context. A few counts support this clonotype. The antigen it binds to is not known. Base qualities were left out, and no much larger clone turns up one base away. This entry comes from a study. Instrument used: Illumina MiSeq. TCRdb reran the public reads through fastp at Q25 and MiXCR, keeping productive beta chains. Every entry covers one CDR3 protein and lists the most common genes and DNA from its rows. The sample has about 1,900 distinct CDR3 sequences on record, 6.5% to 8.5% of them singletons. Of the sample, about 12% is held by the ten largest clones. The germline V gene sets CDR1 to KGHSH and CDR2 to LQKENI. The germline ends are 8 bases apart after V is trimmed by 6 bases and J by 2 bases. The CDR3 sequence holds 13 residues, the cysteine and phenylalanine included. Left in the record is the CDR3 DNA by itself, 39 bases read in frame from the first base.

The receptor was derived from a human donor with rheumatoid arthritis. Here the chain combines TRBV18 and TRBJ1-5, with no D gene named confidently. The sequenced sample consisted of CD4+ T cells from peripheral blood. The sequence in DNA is TGTGCCAGCTCGAGAACAGGCAATCAGCCCCAGCATTTT. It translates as CASSRTGNQPQHF.